This note documents a single T cell receptor beta chain sequence. Antigen unknown. This record belongs to a study of OX40 agonist ivuxolimab in advanced cancers. Enrollment shut out patients with autoimmune disease history or systemic immunosuppression. Findings and limits, study-wide: CD8+ T cells were the subset that, on average, had more expanded clones than CD4+. In the 0.1-3.0 mg/kg groups, partial responders showed among the lowest expansion.

Germline values: CDR1 SEHNR, CDR2 FQNEAQ (reference sequence). V was clipped by 5 bases and J by 0 bases, with 5 bases between them. The CDR3 runs 12 residues. TCRdb's copy holds only in-frame clones and misses some; the assay was immunoSEQ multiplex PCR. In the table there are tens of thousands of clones, 90% of which are singletons. The rearrangement joins TRBV7-9 to TRBJ2-7; D not certain. This clonotype was sampled from an adult with an advanced solid tumor such as melanoma, head and neck, liver or kidney cancer. The sequences come from CD4+ or CD8+ T cells sorted from blood, collected in a trial of the OX40 agonist ivuxolimab. The CDR3 is CASSPNSYEQYF. The CDR3, as DNA: TGTGCCAGCAGCCCGAACTCCTACGAGCAGTACTTC.